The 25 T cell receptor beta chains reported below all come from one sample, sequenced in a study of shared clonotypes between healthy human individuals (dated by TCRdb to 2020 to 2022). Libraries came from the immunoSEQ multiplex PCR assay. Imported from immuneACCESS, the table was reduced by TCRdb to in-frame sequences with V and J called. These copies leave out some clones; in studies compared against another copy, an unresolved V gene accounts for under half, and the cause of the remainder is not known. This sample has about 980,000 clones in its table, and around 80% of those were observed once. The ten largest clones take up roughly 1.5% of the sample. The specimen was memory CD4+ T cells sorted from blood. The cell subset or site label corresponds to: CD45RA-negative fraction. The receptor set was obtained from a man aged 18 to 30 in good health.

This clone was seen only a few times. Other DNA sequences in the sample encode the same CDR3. The CDR3 nucleotides are TGTGCCAGCCGACTAGCGGGTGGCTCCTACAATGAGCAGTTCTTC. This codes for CASRLAGGSYNEQFF. V usage is TRBV7-2 and J usage is TRBJ2-1, with TRBD2 identical over 10 bases. Germline V CDR1 and CDR2: SGHTA, FQGNSA. The CDR3 is 15 residues long. The V and J ends lost 8 bases and 0 bases, in that order; junction bases with no gene match: 4.

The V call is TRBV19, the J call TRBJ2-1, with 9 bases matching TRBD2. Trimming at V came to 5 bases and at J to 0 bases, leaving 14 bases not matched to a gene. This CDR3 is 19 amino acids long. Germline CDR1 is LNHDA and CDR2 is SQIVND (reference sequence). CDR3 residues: CASSLFSGGFSSSYNEQFF. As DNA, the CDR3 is TGTGCCAGTAGTTTATTTAGCGGGGGCTTCAGTAGCTCCTACAATGAGCAGTTCTTC.

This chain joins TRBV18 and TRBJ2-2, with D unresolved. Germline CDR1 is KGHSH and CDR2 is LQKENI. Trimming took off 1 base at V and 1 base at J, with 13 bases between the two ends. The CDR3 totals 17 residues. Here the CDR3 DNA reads TGTGCCAGCTCACCACGCCCCAGCCCGGGGAACACCGGGGAGCTGTTTTTT. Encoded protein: CASSPRPSPGNTGELFF.

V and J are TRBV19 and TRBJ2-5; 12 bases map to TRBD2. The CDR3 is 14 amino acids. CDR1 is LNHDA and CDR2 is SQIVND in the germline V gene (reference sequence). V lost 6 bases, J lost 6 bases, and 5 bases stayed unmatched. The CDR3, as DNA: TGTGCCAGTAGCCTAGCGGGAGGGCCGAAGACCCAGTACTTC. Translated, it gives CASSLAGGPKTQYF.

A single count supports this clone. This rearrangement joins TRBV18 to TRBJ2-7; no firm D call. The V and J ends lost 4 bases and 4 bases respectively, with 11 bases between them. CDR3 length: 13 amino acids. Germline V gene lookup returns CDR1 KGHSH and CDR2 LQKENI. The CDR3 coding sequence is TGTGCCAGCTCACAAGGAAGGGTGTACGAGCAGTACTTC. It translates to CASSQGRVYEQYF.

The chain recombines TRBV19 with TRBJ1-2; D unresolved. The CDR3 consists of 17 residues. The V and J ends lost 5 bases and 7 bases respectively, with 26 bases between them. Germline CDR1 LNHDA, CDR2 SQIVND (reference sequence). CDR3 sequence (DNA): TGTGCCAGTAGTTACGACCCGGGCCGAAGCCTCTCCGGTGGCTACACCTTC. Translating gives CASSYDPGRSLSGGYTF.

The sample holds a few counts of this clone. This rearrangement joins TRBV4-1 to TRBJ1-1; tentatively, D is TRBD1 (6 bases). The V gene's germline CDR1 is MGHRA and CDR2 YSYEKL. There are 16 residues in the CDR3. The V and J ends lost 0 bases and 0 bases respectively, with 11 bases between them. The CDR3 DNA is TGCGCCAGCAGCCAAGATGGAGGGGGGTTGAACACTGAAGCTTTCTTT. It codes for CASSQDGGGLNTEAFF.

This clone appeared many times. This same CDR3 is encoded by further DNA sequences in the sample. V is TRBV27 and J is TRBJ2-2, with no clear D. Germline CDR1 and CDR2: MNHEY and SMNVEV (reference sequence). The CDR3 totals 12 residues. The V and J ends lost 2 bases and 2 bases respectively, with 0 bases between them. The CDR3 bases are TGTGCCAGCAGTTTAAACACCGGGGAGCTGTTTTTT. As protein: CASSLNTGELFF.

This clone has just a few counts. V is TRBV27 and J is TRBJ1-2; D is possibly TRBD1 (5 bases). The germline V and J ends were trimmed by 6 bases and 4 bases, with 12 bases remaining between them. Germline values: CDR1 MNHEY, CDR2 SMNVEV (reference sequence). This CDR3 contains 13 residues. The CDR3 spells CASSLGTAYGYTF. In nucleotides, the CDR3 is TGTGCCAGCAGCCTCGGGACGGCCTATGGCTACACCTTC.

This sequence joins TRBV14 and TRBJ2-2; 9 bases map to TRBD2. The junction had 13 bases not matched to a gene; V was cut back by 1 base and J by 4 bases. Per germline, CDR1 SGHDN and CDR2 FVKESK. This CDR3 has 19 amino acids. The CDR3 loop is CASSQVVAGGLQSTGELFF. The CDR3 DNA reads TGTGCCAGCAGCCAAGTTGTGGCGGGAGGGCTGCAGAGCACCGGGGAGCTGTTTTTT.

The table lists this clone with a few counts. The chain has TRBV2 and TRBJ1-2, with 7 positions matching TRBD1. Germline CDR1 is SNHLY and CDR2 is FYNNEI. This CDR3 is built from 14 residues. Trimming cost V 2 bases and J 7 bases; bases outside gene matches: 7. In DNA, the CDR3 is TGTGCCAGCAGTGAACTTCGACAGGGTGGTGGCTACACCTTC. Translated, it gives CASSELRQGGGYTF.

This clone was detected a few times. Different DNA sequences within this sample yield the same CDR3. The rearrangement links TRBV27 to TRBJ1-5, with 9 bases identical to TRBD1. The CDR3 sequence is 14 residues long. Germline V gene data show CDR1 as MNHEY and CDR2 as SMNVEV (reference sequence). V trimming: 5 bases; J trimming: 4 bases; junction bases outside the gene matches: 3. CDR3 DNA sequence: TGTGCCAGCAGTCCAGGGACAGGGAATCAGCCCCAGCATTTT. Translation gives CASSPGTGNQPQHF.

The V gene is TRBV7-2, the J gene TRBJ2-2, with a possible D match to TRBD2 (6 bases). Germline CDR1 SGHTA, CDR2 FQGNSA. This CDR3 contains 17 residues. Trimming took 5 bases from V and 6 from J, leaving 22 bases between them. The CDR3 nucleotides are TGTGCCAGCAGCCTGAGGTTATTGGGGAGGTTCTCCGGGGAGCTGTTTTTT. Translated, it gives CASSLRLLGRFSGELFF.

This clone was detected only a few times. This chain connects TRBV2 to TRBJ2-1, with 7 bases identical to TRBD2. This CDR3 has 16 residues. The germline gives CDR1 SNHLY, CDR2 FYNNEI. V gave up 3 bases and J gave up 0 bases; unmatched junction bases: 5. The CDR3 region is CASSEGGWGSYNEQFF. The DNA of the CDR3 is TGTGCCAGCAGTGAGGGAGGGTGGGGCTCCTACAATGAGCAGTTCTTC.

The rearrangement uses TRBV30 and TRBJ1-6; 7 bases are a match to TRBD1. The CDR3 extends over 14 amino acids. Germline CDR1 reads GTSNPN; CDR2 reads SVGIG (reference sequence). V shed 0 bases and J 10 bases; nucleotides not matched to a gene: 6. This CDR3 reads CAWSVDREVSPLHF. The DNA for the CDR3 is TGTGCCTGGAGTGTAGACAGGGAGGTCTCACCCCTCCACTTT.

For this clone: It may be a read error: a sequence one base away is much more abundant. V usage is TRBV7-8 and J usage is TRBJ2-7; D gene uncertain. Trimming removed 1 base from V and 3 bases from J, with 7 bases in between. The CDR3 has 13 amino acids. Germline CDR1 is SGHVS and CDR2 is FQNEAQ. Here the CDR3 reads CASSLGGDYEQYF. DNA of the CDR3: TGTGCCAGCAGCTTAGGCGGAGACTACGAGCAGTACTTC.

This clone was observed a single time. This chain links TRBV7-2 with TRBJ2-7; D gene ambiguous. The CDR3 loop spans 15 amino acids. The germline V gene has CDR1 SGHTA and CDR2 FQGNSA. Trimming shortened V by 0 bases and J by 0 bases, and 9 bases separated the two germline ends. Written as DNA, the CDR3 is TGTGCCAGCAGCTTAGCAGGGTTATACTCCTACGAGCAGTACTTC. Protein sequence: CASSLAGLYSYEQYF.

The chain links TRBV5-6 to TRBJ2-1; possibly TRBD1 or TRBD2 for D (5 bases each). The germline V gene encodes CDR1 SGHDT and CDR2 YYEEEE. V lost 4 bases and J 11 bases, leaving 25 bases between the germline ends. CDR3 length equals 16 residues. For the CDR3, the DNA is TGTGCCAGCAGCCCGGGGTCGCCCAGGGAAGGGATGAAGCAGTTCTTC. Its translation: CASSPGSPREGMKQFF.

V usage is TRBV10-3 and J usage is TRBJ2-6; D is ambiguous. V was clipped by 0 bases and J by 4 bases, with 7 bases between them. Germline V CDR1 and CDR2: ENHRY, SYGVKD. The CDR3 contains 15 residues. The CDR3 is CAISESPRGANVLTF. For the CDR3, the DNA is TGTGCCATCAGTGAGTCCCCTAGGGGGGCCAACGTCCTGACTTTC.

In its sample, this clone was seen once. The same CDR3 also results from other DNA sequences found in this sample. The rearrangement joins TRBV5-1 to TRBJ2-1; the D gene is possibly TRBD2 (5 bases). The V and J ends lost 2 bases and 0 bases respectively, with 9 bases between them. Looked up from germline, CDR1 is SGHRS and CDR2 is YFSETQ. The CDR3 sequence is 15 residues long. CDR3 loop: CASSLSGNSYNEQFF. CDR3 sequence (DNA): TGCGCCAGCAGCTTAAGCGGCAACTCCTACAATGAGCAGTTCTTC. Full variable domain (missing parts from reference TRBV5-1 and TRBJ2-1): KAGVTQTPRYLIKTRGQQVTLSCSPISGHRSVSWYQQTPGQGLQFLFEYFSETQRNKGNFPGRFSGRQFSNSRSEMNVSTLELGDSALYLCASSLSGNSYNEQFFGPGTRLTVL.

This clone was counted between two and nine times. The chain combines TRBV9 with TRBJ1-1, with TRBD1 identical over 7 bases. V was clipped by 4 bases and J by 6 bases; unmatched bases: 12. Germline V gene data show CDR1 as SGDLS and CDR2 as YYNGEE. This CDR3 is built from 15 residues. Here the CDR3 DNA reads TGTGCCAGCAGCTCACAGGGGTATGGGATCGCTGAAGCTTTCTTT. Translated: CASSSQGYGIAEAFF.

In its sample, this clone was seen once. CDR3 DNA: TGTGCCAGCGGGGTTGGGACTAGCGCCTACGAGCAGTACTTC. Residues: CASGVGTSAYEQYF. This chain connects TRBV9 to TRBJ2-7; 10 bases fit TRBD2. Germline CDR1 is SGDLS and CDR2 is YYNGEE. The V and J ends lost 7 bases and 2 bases, in that order; junction bases with no gene match: 6. The CDR3 totals 14 residues.

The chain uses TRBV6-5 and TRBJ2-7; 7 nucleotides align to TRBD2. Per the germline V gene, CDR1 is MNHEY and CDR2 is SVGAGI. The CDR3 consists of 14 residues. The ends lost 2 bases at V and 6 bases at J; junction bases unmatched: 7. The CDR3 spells CASSYGGSRFEQYF. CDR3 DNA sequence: TGTGCCAGCAGTTACGGCGGGAGCAGGTTCGAGCAGTACTTC.

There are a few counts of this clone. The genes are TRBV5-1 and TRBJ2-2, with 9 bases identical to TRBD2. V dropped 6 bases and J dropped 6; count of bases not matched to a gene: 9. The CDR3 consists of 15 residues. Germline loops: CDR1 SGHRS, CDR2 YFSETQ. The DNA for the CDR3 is TGCGCCAGCACCCCCGCGGCGGGGGGGCCCGGGGAGCTGTTTTTT. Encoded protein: CASTPAAGGPGELFF.

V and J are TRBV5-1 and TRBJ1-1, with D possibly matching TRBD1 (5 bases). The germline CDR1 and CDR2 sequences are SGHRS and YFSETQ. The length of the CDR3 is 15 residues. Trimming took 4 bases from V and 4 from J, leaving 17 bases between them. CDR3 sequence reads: CASSPSGVRATEAFF. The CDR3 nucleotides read TGCGCCAGCAGCCCGTCGGGGGTGAGGGCCACTGAAGCTTTCTTT.